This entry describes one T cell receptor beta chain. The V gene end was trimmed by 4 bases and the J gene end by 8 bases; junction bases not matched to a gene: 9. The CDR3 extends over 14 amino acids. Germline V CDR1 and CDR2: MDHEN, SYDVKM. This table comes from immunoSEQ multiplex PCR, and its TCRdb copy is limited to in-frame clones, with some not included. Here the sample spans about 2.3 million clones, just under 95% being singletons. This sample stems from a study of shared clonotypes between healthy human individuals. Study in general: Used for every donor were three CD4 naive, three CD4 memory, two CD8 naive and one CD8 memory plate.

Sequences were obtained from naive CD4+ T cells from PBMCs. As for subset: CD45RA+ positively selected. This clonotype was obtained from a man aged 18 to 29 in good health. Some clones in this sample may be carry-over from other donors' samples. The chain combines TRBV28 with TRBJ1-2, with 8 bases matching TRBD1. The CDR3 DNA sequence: TGTGCCAGCAGTTCGGGACAGGCCACGGGCGGCTACACCTTC. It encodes CASSSGQATGGYTF.